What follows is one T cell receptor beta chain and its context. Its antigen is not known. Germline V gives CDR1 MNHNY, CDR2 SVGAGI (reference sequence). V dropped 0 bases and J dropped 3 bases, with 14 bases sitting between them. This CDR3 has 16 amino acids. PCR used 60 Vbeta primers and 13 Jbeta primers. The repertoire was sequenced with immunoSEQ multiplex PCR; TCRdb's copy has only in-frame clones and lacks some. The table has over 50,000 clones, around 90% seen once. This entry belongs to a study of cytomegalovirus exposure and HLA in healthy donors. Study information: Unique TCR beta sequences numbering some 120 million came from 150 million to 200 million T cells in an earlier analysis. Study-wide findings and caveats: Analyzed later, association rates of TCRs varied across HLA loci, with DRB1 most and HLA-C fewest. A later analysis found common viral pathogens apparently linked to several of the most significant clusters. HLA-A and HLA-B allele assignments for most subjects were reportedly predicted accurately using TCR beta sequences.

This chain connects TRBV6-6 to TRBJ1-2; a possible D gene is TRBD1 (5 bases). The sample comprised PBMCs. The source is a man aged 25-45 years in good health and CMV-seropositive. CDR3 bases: TGTGCCAGCAGTTACTCGAGTGGGCGGGACGACTATGGCTACACCTTC. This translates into CASSYSSGRDDYGYTF.